This passage covers 10 T cell receptor beta chains from one sample sequenced in a study of blood T cell repertoires in COVID-19. This table comes from immunoSEQ multiplex PCR, and its TCRdb copy is limited to in-frame clones, with some not included. This sample has 150,000 to 200,000 clones, with around 90% found just once. Sequencing was performed on peripheral blood. All receptors come from a man in his late teens or twenties with acute or convalescent COVID-19.

This chain links TRBV5-6 with TRBJ1-1; 7 nucleotides line up with TRBD1. The CDR3 covers 12 residues. CDR1 is SGHDT and CDR2 is YYEEEE in the germline V gene. J lost 7 bases, V lost 4 bases, and 4 bases had no gene match. The CDR3 coding sequence is TGTGCCAGCAGCCCGGGACAGCTTGAAGCTTTCTTT. This codes for CASSPGQLEAFF.

The V gene is TRBV7-2, the J gene TRBJ1-5; D is uncertain. Trimming cost V 1 base and J 4 bases, with 8 bases left between them. The germline gives CDR1 SGHTA, CDR2 FQGNSA. CDR3 size: 14 residues. CDR3 in amino acids: CASSLGGWNQPQHF. In DNA form, the CDR3 reads TGTGCCAGCAGCTTAGGCGGGTGGAATCAGCCCCAGCATTTT.

For this clone: The junction shows a germline mismatch at one end, possibly a read error. V usage is TRBV6-9 and J usage is TRBJ2-7; TRBD2 aligns across 11 bases. CDR3 size: 15 residues. Germline V gene lookup returns CDR1 MNHGY and CDR2 SVAAGI. The CDR3 coding sequence is TGTGCCAACAGTTCTCGACTAGCGGGGACCTACGAGCAGTACTTC. It yields the protein CANSSRLAGTYEQYF.

V is TRBV2 and J is TRBJ1-4; TRBD1 matches at 8 bases. Germline loops: CDR1 SNHLY, CDR2 FYNNEI. V was pared by 3 bases and J by 8 bases, with 5 bases of the junction left unmatched. The CDR3 spans 14 residues. The CDR3, as DNA: TGTGCCAGCAGTGAGACAGGGGCGGCGGAAAAACTGTTTTTT. Translated, it gives CASSETGAAEKLFF. The entire variable domain, with the rest obtained from reference TRBV2 and TRBJ1-4, is as follows: EPEVTQTPSHQVTQMGQEVILRCVPISNHLYFYWYRQILGQKVEFLVSFYNNEISEKSEIFDDQFSVERPDGSNFTLKIRSTKLEDSAMYFCASSETGAAEKLFFGSGTQLSVL.

The CDR3 region is CASSLVEGAGELFF. CDR3 nucleotides: TGCGCCAGCAGCTTGGTAGAGGGGGCCGGGGAGCTGTTTTTT. V and J are TRBV5-1 and TRBJ2-2; D might be TRBD1 (6 bases). The length of the CDR3 is 14 residues. Looked up from germline, CDR1 is SGHRS and CDR2 is YFSETQ. V lost 0 bases to trimming and J lost 6 bases, with 9 bases between them.

The chain uses TRBV29-1 and TRBJ2-7; 8 bases map to TRBD1. The CDR3 covers 16 residues. Per germline, CDR1 SQVTM and CDR2 ANQGSEA. The trim removed 3 bases at V and 5 bases at J, leaving 15 bases unmatched. The CDR3 nucleotides read TGCAGCGTTGATAGGGGCAGGGACAGGTATGTGGACGAGCAGTACTTC. Its translation is CSVDRGRDRYVDEQYF.

The genes are TRBV3-1 (or the pseudogene TRBV3-2) and TRBJ2-2; 10 positions agree with TRBD1. V trimming: 4 bases; J trimming: 7 bases; junction bases outside the gene matches: 9. Germline lookup yields CDR1 LGHDT and CDR2 YNNKEL (reference sequence). CDR3 length: 16 residues. For the CDR3, the DNA is TGTGCCAGCAGCCTCCGTGGGACAGGGGAAAACGGGGAGCTGTTTTTT. Amino acids: CASSLRGTGENGELFF.

The chain employs TRBV6-2 or TRBV6-3 and TRBJ1-5; 7 bases match TRBD1. The CDR3 loop spans 17 amino acids. Germline V gives CDR1 MNHEY, CDR2 SVGEGT. V lost 5 bases to trimming and J lost 1 base; unmatched junction nucleotides: 11. The CDR3 loop is CASSDQGGEGSNQPQHF. CDR3 nucleotides: TGTGCCAGCAGTGACCAGGGGGGAGAGGGAAGCAATCAGCCCCAGCATTTT.

The J gene is TRBJ1-2, the V gene TRBV9; D is ambiguous. The CDR3 contains 12 residues. Trimming took off 0 bases at V and 12 bases at J, with 12 bases between the two ends. Germline CDR1 reads SGDLS; CDR2 reads YYNGEE. The CDR3 is CASSVGDGDHTF. The CDR3 region has the DNA TGTGCCAGCAGCGTAGGTGACGGAGACCACACCTTC.

This clone appeared a single time. The chain employs TRBV2 and TRBJ1-5, with 9 bases matching TRBD1. The V and J ends lost 6 bases and 9 bases, in that order; junction bases with no gene match: 9. CDR1 is SNHLY, CDR2 FYNNEI, per germline. The CDR3 contains 14 residues. The CDR3 is CASRDTGGEGPQHF. CDR3 DNA sequence: TGTGCCAGCAGAGATACAGGGGGCGAAGGGCCCCAGCATTTT. Supplemented by reference TRBV2 and TRBJ1-5, the full variable domain reads EPEVTQTPSHQVTQMGQEVILRCVPISNHLYFYWYRQILGQKVEFLVSFYNNEISEKSEIFDDQFSVERPDGSNFTLKIRSTKLEDSAMYFCASRDTGGEGPQHFGDGTRLSIL.